Sequencing of this T cell receptor (beta chain) was carried out in a study of blood T cell repertoires in COVID-19. On the study more broadly: PBMCs, B-cell-depleted T cells, or T cells provided the cDNA or gDNA that made up the material.

Germline V CDR1 and CDR2: KGHDR, SFDVKD. V trimming: 6 bases; J trimming: 10 bases; junction bases outside the gene matches: 5. The length of the CDR3 is 12 residues. The assay was immunoSEQ multiplex PCR, and TCRdb's table has in-frame clones only and misses some. Here the sample spans 150,000 or so clones, roughly 78% being singletons. The genes are TRBV24-1 and TRBJ2-1; 7 bases fit TRBD1. The specimen was peripheral blood. The receptor's source is a human donor with acute or convalescent COVID-19. The donor label of this sample is uncertain. The CDR3 loop is CATSLRQGEQFF. Written as DNA, the CDR3 is TGTGCCACCAGTCTTAGACAGGGAGAGCAGTTCTTC.